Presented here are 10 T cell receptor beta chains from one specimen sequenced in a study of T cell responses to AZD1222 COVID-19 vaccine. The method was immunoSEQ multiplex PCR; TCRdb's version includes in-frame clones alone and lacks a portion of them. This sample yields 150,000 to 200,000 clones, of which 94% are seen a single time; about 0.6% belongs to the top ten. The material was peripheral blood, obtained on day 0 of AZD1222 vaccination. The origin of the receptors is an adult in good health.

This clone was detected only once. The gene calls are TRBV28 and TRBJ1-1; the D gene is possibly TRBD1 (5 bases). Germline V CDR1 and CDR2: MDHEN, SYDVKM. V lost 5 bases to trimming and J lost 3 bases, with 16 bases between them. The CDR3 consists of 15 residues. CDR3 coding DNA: TGTGCCAGCAGTCCCTATCCCGACAGATACACTGAAGCTTTCTTT. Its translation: CASSPYPDRYTEAFF.

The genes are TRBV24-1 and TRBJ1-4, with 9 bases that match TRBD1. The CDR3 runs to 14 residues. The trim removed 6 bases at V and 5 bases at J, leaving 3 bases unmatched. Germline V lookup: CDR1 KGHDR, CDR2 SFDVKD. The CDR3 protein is CATSPGTGNEKLFF. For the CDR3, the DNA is TGTGCCACCAGTCCCGGGACAGGGAATGAAAAACTGTTTTTT.

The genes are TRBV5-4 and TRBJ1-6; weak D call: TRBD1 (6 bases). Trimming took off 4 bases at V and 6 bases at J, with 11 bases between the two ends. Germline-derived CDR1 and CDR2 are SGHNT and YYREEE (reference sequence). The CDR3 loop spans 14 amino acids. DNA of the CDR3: TGTGCCAGCAGCCTCCGGGACATTAATTCACCCCTCCACTTT. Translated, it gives CASSLRDINSPLHF.

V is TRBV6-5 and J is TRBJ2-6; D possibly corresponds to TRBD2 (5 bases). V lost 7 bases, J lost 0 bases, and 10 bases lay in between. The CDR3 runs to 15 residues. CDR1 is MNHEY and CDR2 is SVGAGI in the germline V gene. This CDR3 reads CASKGSISGANVLTF. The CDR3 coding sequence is TGTGCCAGCAAAGGGAGCATCTCTGGGGCCAACGTCCTGACTTTC.

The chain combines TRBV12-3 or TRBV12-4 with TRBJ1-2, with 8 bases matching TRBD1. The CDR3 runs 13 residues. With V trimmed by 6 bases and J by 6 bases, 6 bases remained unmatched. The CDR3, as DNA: TGTGCCAGCAGCTTCACAGGGGGGAATGGCTACACCTTC. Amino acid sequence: CASSFTGGNGYTF.

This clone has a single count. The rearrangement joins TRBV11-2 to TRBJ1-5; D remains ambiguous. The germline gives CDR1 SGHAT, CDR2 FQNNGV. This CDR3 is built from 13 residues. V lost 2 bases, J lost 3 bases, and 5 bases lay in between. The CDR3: CASSLWFNQPQHF. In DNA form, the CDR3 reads TGTGCCAGCAGCTTATGGTTCAATCAGCCCCAGCATTTT.

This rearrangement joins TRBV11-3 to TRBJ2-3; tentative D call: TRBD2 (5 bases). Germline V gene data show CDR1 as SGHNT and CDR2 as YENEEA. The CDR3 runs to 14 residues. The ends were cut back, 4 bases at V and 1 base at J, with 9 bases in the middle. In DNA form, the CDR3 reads TGTGCCAGCAGCTCCGGACTGGGCACAGATACGCAGTATTTT. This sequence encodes CASSSGLGTDTQYF. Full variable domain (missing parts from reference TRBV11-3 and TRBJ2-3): EAGVVQSPRYKIIEKKQPVAFWCNPISGHNTLYWYLQNLGQGPELLIRYENEEAVDDSQLPKDRFSAERLKGVDSTLKIQPAELGDSAVYLCASSSGLGTDTQYFGPGTRLTVL.

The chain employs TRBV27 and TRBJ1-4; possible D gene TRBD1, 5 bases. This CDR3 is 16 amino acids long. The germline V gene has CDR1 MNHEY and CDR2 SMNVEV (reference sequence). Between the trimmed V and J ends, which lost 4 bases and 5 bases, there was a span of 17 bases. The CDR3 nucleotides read TGTGCCAGCAGTTCCCCCGGCGAGGGGAGGAATGAAAAACTGTTTTTT. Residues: CASSSPGEGRNEKLFF.

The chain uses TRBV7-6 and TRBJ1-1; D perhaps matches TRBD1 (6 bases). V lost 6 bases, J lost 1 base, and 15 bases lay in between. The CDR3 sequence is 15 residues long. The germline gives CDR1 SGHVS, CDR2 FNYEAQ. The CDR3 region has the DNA TGTGCCAGCAGTCTCGGGGGGACACAGAACACTGAAGCTTTCTTT. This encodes CASSLGGTQNTEAFF.

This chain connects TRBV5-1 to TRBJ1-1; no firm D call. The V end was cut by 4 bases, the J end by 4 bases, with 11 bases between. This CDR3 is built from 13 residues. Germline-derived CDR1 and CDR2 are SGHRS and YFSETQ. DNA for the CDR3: TGCGCCAGCAGCGTGGAGGGAAGCACTGAAGCTTTCTTT. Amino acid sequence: CASSVEGSTEAFF. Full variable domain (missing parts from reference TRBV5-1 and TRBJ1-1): KAGVTQTPRYLIKTRGQQVTLSCSPISGHRSVSWYQQTPGQGLQFLFEYFSETQRNKGNFPGRFSGRQFSNSRSEMNVSTLELGDSALYLCASSVEGSTEAFFGQGTRLTVV.